Listed below are T cell receptor beta chains from one sample, sequenced in a study of cytomegalovirus exposure and HLA in healthy donors. TCRdb keeps only in-frame clones here, not all; method: immunoSEQ multiplex PCR. Counted here are 150,000 to 200,000 clones, roughly 80% occurring once; the ten biggest clones make up about 1.7%. Sequencing was done on a sample of PBMCs. The receptors here all came from a woman aged 18-30 years in good health and CMV-seronegative. Both conserved end residues are part of each CDR3. Fields, in order: J gene, D gene, V gene, clone size, CDR3 protein, CDR3 DNA. D genes are given only for firm matches. Clone size appears in some rows only: once, few, many, or a class for an expanded clone.

J gene: TRBJ2-3
D gene: TRBD2
V gene: TRBV5-1
clone size: .
CDR3 protein: CASSLLAGSTDTQYF
CDR3 DNA: TGCGCCAGCAGCTTGCTAGCGGGAAGCACAGATACGCAGTATTTT

J gene: TRBJ1-3
D gene: .
V gene: TRBV11-3
clone size: .
CDR3 protein: CASSLTVLGNTIYF
CDR3 DNA: TGTGCCAGCAGCTTAACGGTACTTGGAAACACCATATATTTT

J gene: TRBJ1-2
D gene: .
V gene: TRBV30
clone size: .
CDR3 protein: CAWSPDFGTAYNYGYTF
CDR3 DNA: TGTGCCTGGAGCCCGGACTTTGGCACCGCTTATAACTATGGCTACACCTTC

J gene: TRBJ2-4
D gene: .
V gene: TRBV5-6
clone size: .
CDR3 protein: CASSLRTGTGAKNIQYF
CDR3 DNA: TGTGCCAGCAGCTTGAGGACCGGGACTGGAGCCAAAAACATTCAGTACTTC

J gene: TRBJ2-1
D gene: TRBD2
V gene: TRBV25-1
clone size: .
CDR3 protein: CASSDPGGSYNEQFF
CDR3 DNA: TGTGCCAGCAGTGATCCGGGAGGCTCCTACAATGAGCAGTTCTTC

J gene: TRBJ2-7
D gene: TRBD1
V gene: TRBV6-5
clone size: few
CDR3 protein: CATAHRGNSYEQYF
CDR3 DNA: TGTGCCACCGCACACAGGGGAAACTCCTACGAGCAGTACTTC

J gene: TRBJ1-2
D gene: TRBD1
V gene: TRBV11-2
clone size: .
CDR3 protein: CASSLGSRDSRLMDYTF
CDR3 DNA: TGTGCCAGCAGCTTAGGTTCCCGGGACAGCAGGCTAATGGACTACACCTTC

J gene: TRBJ2-7
D gene: TRBD2
V gene: TRBV29-1
clone size: .
CDR3 protein: CSVGGTGTSGMEQYF
CDR3 DNA: TGCAGCGTTGGCGGGACCGGGACTAGCGGAATGGAGCAGTACTTC

J gene: TRBJ2-7
D gene: .
V gene: TRBV7-8
clone size: .
CDR3 protein: CASSFPGVGYEQYF
CDR3 DNA: TGTGCCAGCAGCTTCCCGGGAGTAGGTTACGAGCAGTACTTC

J gene: TRBJ2-5
D gene: .
V gene: TRBV7-7
clone size: .
CDR3 protein: CASSPPDQETQYF
CDR3 DNA: TGTGCCAGCAGCCCCCCAGACCAAGAGACCCAGTACTTC

J gene: TRBJ2-3
D gene: .
V gene: TRBV4-1
clone size: .
CDR3 protein: CASSPTTDTQYF
CDR3 DNA: TGCGCCAGCAGCCCTACCACAGATACGCAGTATTTT

J gene: TRBJ1-2
D gene: .
V gene: TRBV28
clone size: .
CDR3 protein: CASSRREGYTF
CDR3 DNA: TGTGCCAGCAGTAGAAGGGAGGGCTACACCTTC

J gene: TRBJ2-3
D gene: TRBD2
V gene: TRBV10-3
clone size: .
CDR3 protein: CAVGLAGLSDTQYF
CDR3 DNA: TGTGCCGTGGGACTAGCGGGATTGTCAGATACGCAGTATTTT

J gene: TRBJ2-1
D gene: .
V gene: TRBV28
clone size: .
CDR3 protein: CASSFTGGKNNEQFF
CDR3 DNA: TGTGCCAGCAGTTTCACCGGCGGGAAAAACAATGAGCAGTTCTTC

J gene: TRBJ2-1
D gene: TRBD2
V gene: TRBV9
clone size: once
CDR3 protein: CASSSGLAGDGEQFF
CDR3 DNA: TGTGCCAGCAGCTCAGGACTAGCGGGAGATGGCGAGCAGTTCTTC

J gene: TRBJ2-1
D gene: TRBD2
V gene: TRBV11-2
clone size: .
CDR3 protein: CASSHTSGTYNEQFF
CDR3 DNA: TGTGCCAGCAGCCACACTAGCGGCACCTACAATGAGCAGTTCTTC

J gene: TRBJ1-1
D gene: .
V gene: TRBV13
clone size: .
CDR3 protein: CASSSYTEAFF
CDR3 DNA: TGTGCCAGCAGCTCCTACACTGAAGCTTTCTTT

J gene: TRBJ1-2
D gene: TRBD1
V gene: TRBV27
clone size: .
CDR3 protein: CASRPEGQGQFSCTF
CDR3 DNA: TGTGCCAGCAGGCCGGAGGGACAGGGTCAATTCTCCTGCACCTTC

J gene: TRBJ1-4
D gene: TRBD1
V gene: TRBV4-2
clone size: .
CDR3 protein: CASSQGLGQGMSEKLFF
CDR3 DNA: TGTGCCAGCAGCCAAGGTTTGGGACAGGGCATGAGTGAAAAACTGTTTTTT

J gene: TRBJ1-6
D gene: TRBD1
V gene: TRBV27
clone size: .
CDR3 protein: CATRDSLGSPLHF
CDR3 DNA: TGTGCCACTCGGGACAGTCTGGGGTCACCCCTCCACTTT

J gene: TRBJ1-5
D gene: .
V gene: TRBV5-4
clone size: .
CDR3 protein: CASSLAGSNQPQHF
CDR3 DNA: TGTGCCAGCAGCTTGGCAGGGAGCAATCAGCCCCAGCATTTT

J gene: TRBJ2-1
D gene: .
V gene: TRBV19
clone size: .
CDR3 protein: CASSLGGAYNEQFF
CDR3 DNA: TGTGCCAGTAGCCTCGGGGGAGCCTACAATGAGCAGTTCTTC

J gene: TRBJ2-4
D gene: .
V gene: TRBV4-3
clone size: .
CDR3 protein: CASSLLGEATANIQYF
CDR3 DNA: TGCGCCAGCAGCCTCCTCGGGGAGGCCACCGCAAACATTCAGTACTTC

J gene: TRBJ1-3
D gene: TRBD1
V gene: TRBV9
clone size: .
CDR3 protein: CASTQGTWGNTIYF
CDR3 DNA: TGTGCCAGCACACAGGGGACGTGGGGAAACACCATATATTTT

J gene: TRBJ2-1
D gene: TRBD2
V gene: TRBV7-2
clone size: .
CDR3 protein: CASSSVGTSVYNEQFF
CDR3 DNA: TGTGCCAGCAGCTCCGTCGGGACTAGCGTCTACAATGAGCAGTTCTTC

J gene: TRBJ1-4
D gene: .
V gene: TRBV7-9
clone size: few
CDR3 protein: CASSLVEGRTNEKLFF
CDR3 DNA: TGTGCCAGCAGCCTAGTGGAGGGGAGAACTAATGAAAAACTGTTTTTT

J gene: TRBJ2-1
D gene: TRBD1
V gene: TRBV19
clone size: .
CDR3 protein: CASKSGDRNYNEQFF
CDR3 DNA: TGTGCCAGTAAGTCAGGGGACAGAAACTACAATGAGCAGTTCTTC

J gene: TRBJ2-2
D gene: TRBD2
V gene: TRBV11-2
clone size: .
CDR3 protein: CASSSNSGTTGELFF
CDR3 DNA: TGTGCCAGCAGCTCGAACAGCGGGACCACCGGGGAGCTGTTTTTT

J gene: TRBJ2-1
D gene: TRBD2
V gene: TRBV29-1
clone size: .
CDR3 protein: CSVVGLAGTYNEQFF
CDR3 DNA: TGCAGCGTTGTAGGATTAGCGGGAACCTACAATGAGCAGTTCTTC

J gene: TRBJ1-1
D gene: TRBD1
V gene: TRBV4-3
clone size: .
CDR3 protein: CASSPPGQGMNTEAFF
CDR3 DNA: TGCGCCAGCAGCCCCCCGGGACAGGGGATGAACACTGAAGCTTTCTTT

J gene: TRBJ2-3
D gene: TRBD2
V gene: TRBV11-3
clone size: .
CDR3 protein: CASSFRLAGDTDTQYF
CDR3 DNA: TGTGCCAGCAGCTTCCGCCTAGCGGGAGACACAGATACGCAGTATTTT

J gene: TRBJ1-2
D gene: .
V gene: TRBV19
clone size: .
CDR3 protein: CASSPQGFYGYTF
CDR3 DNA: TGTGCCAGTAGTCCACAGGGATTTTATGGCTACACCTTC

J gene: TRBJ1-4
D gene: .
V gene: TRBV7-2
clone size: .
CDR3 protein: CASSLEGRGGNEKLFF
CDR3 DNA: TGTGCCAGCAGCTTAGAGGGCAGGGGCGGTAATGAAAAACTGTTTTTT

J gene: TRBJ2-5
D gene: TRBD2
V gene: TRBV11-2
clone size: .
CDR3 protein: CASSLVPGLASETQYF
CDR3 DNA: TGTGCCAGCAGCTTAGTCCCGGGACTAGCTTCGGAGACCCAGTACTTC

J gene: TRBJ2-2
D gene: TRBD2
V gene: TRBV2
clone size: .
CDR3 protein: CAANAGGGSTGELFF
CDR3 DNA: TGTGCGGCGAATGCTGGGGGAGGGTCCACCGGGGAGCTGTTTTTT

J gene: TRBJ2-1
D gene: .
V gene: TRBV7-2
clone size: .
CDR3 protein: CASSLVRSSYNEQFF
CDR3 DNA: TGTGCCAGCAGCTTAGTTCGGAGTAGCTACAATGAGCAGTTCTTC

J gene: TRBJ1-4
D gene: .
V gene: TRBV7-9
clone size: .
CDR3 protein: CASRSPVTNEKLFF
CDR3 DNA: TGTGCCAGCAGGTCTCCTGTAACTAATGAAAAACTGTTTTTT

J gene: TRBJ2-5
D gene: .
V gene: TRBV7-9
clone size: .
CDR3 protein: CASSSAFPAWGDQYF
CDR3 DNA: TGTGCCAGCAGCTCCGCGTTTCCGGCTTGGGGCGACCAGTACTTC

J gene: TRBJ1-3
D gene: .
V gene: TRBV7-2
clone size: .
CDR3 protein: CASSLSRGTGNTIYF
CDR3 DNA: TGTGCCAGCAGCTTGTCCAGGGGTACTGGAAACACCATATATTTT

J gene: TRBJ2-1
D gene: TRBD2
V gene: TRBV27
clone size: .
CDR3 protein: CASSLGLGNEQFF
CDR3 DNA: TGTGCCAGCAGTTTGGGACTAGGCAATGAGCAGTTCTTC

J gene: TRBJ1-4
D gene: TRBD1
V gene: TRBV13
clone size: few
CDR3 protein: CASSRRYRGGGEKLFF
CDR3 DNA: TGTGCCAGCAGCCGACGATACAGGGGTGGGGGTGAAAAACTGTTTTTT

J gene: TRBJ2-7
D gene: .
V gene: TRBV11-2
clone size: few
CDR3 protein: CASQRARVTNSQYF
CDR3 DNA: TGTGCCAGCCAGCGGGCAAGAGTCACCAACAGTCAGTACTTC

J gene: TRBJ2-1
D gene: TRBD2
V gene: TRBV28
clone size: .
CDR3 protein: CASSRLAGVYNEQFF
CDR3 DNA: TGTGCCAGCAGCAGACTAGCGGGGGTATACAATGAGCAGTTCTTC

J gene: TRBJ1-2
D gene: TRBD1
V gene: TRBV6-4
clone size: once
CDR3 protein: CASSDSKDRGLVYGYTF
CDR3 DNA: TGTGCCAGCAGTGACTCGAAGGACAGGGGGCTGGTCTATGGCTACACCTTC

J gene: TRBJ2-1
D gene: TRBD1
V gene: TRBV5-4
clone size: .
CDR3 protein: CASSLPGTGGYNEQFF
CDR3 DNA: TGTGCCAGCAGCTTACCCGGGACAGGGGGCTACAATGAGCAGTTCTTC

J gene: TRBJ1-1
D gene: TRBD1
V gene: TRBV7-2
clone size: .
CDR3 protein: CASSLADRVYTEAFF
CDR3 DNA: TGTGCCAGCAGCTTGGCCGACAGGGTTTACACTGAAGCTTTCTTT

J gene: TRBJ2-4
D gene: .
V gene: TRBV18
clone size: .
CDR3 protein: CASSPPGTNLAKNIQYF
CDR3 DNA: TGTGCCAGCTCACCGCCCGGGACAAATTTAGCCAAAAACATTCAGTACTTC

J gene: TRBJ2-1
D gene: .
V gene: TRBV5-1
clone size: few
CDR3 protein: CASSLGGGSYNEQFF
CDR3 DNA: TGCGCCAGCAGCTTGGGAGGGGGCTCCTACAATGAGCAGTTCTTC

J gene: TRBJ2-1
D gene: TRBD2
V gene: TRBV7-2
clone size: .
CDR3 protein: CASSTASGPYNEQFF
CDR3 DNA: TGTGCCAGCAGCACGGCTAGCGGCCCCTACAATGAGCAGTTCTTC

J gene: TRBJ1-5
D gene: TRBD1
V gene: TRBV19
clone size: .
CDR3 protein: CASSILLRTGRGQPQHF
CDR3 DNA: TGTGCCAGTAGTATCCTCCTTCGGACAGGGAGAGGTCAGCCCCAGCATTTT

J gene: TRBJ2-3
D gene: TRBD2
V gene: TRBV25-1
clone size: .
CDR3 protein: CASSVAGGPGGADTQYF
CDR3 DNA: TGTGCCAGCAGTGTCGCGGGAGGGCCGGGTGGGGCAGATACGCAGTATTTT

J gene: TRBJ1-1
D gene: .
V gene: TRBV19
clone size: .
CDR3 protein: CASSIWGAAEAFF
CDR3 DNA: TGTGCCAGTAGTATATGGGGAGCCGCTGAAGCTTTCTTT

J gene: TRBJ1-2
D gene: TRBD1
V gene: TRBV19
clone size: few
CDR3 protein: CASSFRDRRNYGYTF
CDR3 DNA: TGTGCCAGTAGCTTCCGGGACAGGCGTAACTATGGCTACACCTTC

J gene: TRBJ1-3
D gene: TRBD1
V gene: TRBV7-2
clone size: .
CDR3 protein: CASSRRWDRGGNTIYF
CDR3 DNA: TGTGCCAGCAGCCGCCGCTGGGACAGGGGAGGAAACACCATATATTTT

J gene: TRBJ2-7
D gene: TRBD2
V gene: TRBV7-9
clone size: .
CDR3 protein: CSILWVSTTTSGSYEQYF
CDR3 DNA: TGTTCCATCCTGTGGGTGTCGACAACGACTAGCGGGAGTTACGAGCAGTACTTC

J gene: TRBJ1-2
D gene: .
V gene: TRBV30
clone size: .
CDR3 protein: CAWTGTEANYGYTF
CDR3 DNA: TGTGCCTGGACAGGGACTGAAGCTAACTATGGCTACACCTTC

J gene: TRBJ2-7
D gene: .
V gene: TRBV6-5
clone size: few
CDR3 protein: CASSYIGGRTYEQYF
CDR3 DNA: TGTGCCAGCAGTTACATCGGGGGGCGTACCTACGAGCAGTACTTC

J gene: TRBJ2-1
D gene: .
V gene: TRBV29-1
clone size: .
CDR3 protein: CSVVRLPGNSQQFF
CDR3 DNA: TGCAGCGTTGTACGGCTCCCCGGGAATTCCCAGCAGTTCTTC

J gene: TRBJ2-5
D gene: .
V gene: TRBV4-1
clone size: .
CDR3 protein: CASSKQGLRETQYF
CDR3 DNA: TGCGCCAGCAGCAAACAGGGTCTGAGAGAGACCCAGTACTTC